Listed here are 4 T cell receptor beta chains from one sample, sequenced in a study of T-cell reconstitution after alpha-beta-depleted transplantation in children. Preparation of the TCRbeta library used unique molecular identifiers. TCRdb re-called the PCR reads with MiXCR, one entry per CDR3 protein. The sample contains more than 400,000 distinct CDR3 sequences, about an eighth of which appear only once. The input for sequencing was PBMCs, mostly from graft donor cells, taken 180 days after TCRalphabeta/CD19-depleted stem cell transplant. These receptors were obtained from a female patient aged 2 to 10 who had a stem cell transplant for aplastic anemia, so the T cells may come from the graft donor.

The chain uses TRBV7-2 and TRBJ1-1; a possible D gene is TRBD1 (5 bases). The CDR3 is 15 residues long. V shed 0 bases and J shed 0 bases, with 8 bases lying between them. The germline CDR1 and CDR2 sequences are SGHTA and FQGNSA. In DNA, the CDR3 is TGTGCCAGCAGCTTAGCGCTGGGGGTGAACACTGAAGCTTTCTTT. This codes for CASSLALGVNTEAFF.

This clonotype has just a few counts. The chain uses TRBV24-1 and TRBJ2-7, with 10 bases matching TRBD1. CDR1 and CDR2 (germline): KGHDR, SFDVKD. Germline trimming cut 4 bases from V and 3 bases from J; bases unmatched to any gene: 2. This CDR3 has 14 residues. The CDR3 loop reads CATSDRTGGYEQYF. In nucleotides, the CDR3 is TGTGCCACCAGTGACCGGACAGGGGGCTACGAGCAGTACTTC.

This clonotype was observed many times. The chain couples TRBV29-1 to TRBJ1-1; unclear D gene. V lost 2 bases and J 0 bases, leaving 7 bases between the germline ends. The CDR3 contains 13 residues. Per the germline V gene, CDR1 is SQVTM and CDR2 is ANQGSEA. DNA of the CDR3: TGCAGCGTTGAAATATCAGTGAACACTGAAGCTTTCTTT. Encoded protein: CSVEISVNTEAFF.

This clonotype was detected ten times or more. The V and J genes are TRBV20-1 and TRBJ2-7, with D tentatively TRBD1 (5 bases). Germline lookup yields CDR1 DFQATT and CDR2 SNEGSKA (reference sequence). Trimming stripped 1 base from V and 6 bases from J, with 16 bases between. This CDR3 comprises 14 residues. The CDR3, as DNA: TGCAGTGCTAGAGCGAGCCCAGGGCTGAGCGAGCAGTACTTC. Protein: CSARASPGLSEQYF.